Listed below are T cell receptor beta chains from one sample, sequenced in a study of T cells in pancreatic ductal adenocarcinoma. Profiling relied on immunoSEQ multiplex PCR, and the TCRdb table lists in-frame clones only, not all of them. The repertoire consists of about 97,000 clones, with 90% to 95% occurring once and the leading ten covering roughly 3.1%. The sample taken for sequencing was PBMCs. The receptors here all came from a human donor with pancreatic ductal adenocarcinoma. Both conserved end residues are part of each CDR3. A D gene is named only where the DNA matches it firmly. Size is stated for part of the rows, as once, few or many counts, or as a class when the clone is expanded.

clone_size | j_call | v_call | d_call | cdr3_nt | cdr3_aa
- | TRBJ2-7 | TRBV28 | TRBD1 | TGTGCCAGCAAGAACTACCCCGGGACAGGGGGCTACGAGCAGTACTTC | CASKNYPGTGGYEQYF
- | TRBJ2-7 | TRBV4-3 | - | TGCGCCAGCAGCCAAGCGGGGGGCGGAGGCTACGAGCAGTACTTC | CASSQAGGGGYEQYF
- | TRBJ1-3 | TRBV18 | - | TGTGCCAGCCGGGACACCTCTGGAAACACCATATATTTT | CASRDTSGNTIYF
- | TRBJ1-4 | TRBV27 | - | TGTGCCAGCAGGGGGACTGCGTGGGGCACTAATGAAAAACTGTTTTTT | CASRGTAWGTNEKLFF
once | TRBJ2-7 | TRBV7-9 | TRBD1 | TGTGCCAGCAGCTTAAACGGGGAAGGGACAGGGTCAAATGAGCAGTACTTC | CASSLNGEGTGSNEQYF
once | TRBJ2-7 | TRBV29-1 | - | TGCACCCCACCGGGGACATCCTACGAGCAGTACTTC | CTPPGTSYEQYF
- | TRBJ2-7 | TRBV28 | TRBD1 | TGTGCCAGCAGCACCCGCCCCGGACAGGGGTTCTCCTACGAGCAGTACTTC | CASSTRPGQGFSYEQYF
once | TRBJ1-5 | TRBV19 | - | TGTGCCAGTAGTGAGTCCAGGGGTGGCAATCAGCCCCAGCATTTT | CASSESRGGNQPQHF
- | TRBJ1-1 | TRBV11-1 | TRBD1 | TGTGCCAGCAGCAAGACAGGGGGCACTGAAGCTTTCTTT | CASSKTGGTEAFF
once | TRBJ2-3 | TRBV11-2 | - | TGTGCCAGCAGCTCACAGGTCACAGATACGCAGTATTTT | CASSSQVTDTQYF
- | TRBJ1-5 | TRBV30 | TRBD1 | TGTGCCTGGAGTCCCGGAGGGATGTCAGGGGGCTGGTATAGCAATCAGCCCCAGCATTTT | CAWSPGGMSGGWYSNQPQHF
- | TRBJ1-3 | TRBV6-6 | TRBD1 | TGTGCCAGCAGTTACCAGGACAGGGATGGCACCATATATTTT | CASSYQDRDGTIYF
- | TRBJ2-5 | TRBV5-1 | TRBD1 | TGCGCCAGCAGCCTGACCTCAGGGGGCCAAGAGACCCAGTACTTC | CASSLTSGGQETQYF
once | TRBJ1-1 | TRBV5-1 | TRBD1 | TGCGCCAGCAGCCTCCGGGACAGGGCCCACGTGAACACTGAAGCTTTCTTT | CASSLRDRAHVNTEAFF
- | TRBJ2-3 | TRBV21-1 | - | TGTGCCAGAGCGACTAGCGGGAGCCTTCAGTCGCCGAACACAGATACGCAGTATTTT | CARATSGSLQSPNTDTQYF
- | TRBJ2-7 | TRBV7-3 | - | TGTGCCAGCAGCCCGGGATCAGCCCCCTACGAGCAGTACTTC | CASSPGSAPYEQYF
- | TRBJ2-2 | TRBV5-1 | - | TGCGCCAGCAGCTTGGTATCCCCCGGGGAGCTGTTTTTT | CASSLVSPGELFF
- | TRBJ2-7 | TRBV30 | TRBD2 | TGTGCCTGGAGGTACAGCGGGACTACCTACGAGCAGTACTTC | CAWRYSGTTYEQYF
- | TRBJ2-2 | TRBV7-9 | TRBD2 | TGTGCCAGCGACCGGACTAGCGGAACCGGGGAGCTGTTTTTT | CASDRTSGTGELFF
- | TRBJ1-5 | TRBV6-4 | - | TGTGCCAGCAGTGACCAGGGTGGCGGCAATCAGCCCCAGCATTTT | CASSDQGGGNQPQHF
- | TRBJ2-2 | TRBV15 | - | TGTGCCACCAGCAGAGATACCGGGATCAACACCGGGGAGCTGTTTTTT | CATSRDTGINTGELFF
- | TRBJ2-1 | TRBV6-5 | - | TGTGCCAGCAGTAACCCTACTGAGCAGTTCTTC | CASSNPTEQFF
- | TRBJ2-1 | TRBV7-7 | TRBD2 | TGTGCTAGCAGCTTAGAGCCCGCGGGGGGGTACAATGAGCAGTTCTTC | CASSLEPAGGYNEQFF
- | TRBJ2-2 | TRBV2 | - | TGTGCCAGCAGTGGGCGGGAGAACACCGGGGAGCTGTTTTTT | CASSGRENTGELFF
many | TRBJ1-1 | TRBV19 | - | TGTGCCAGCCATTGGAACACTGAAGCTTTCTTT | CASHWNTEAFF
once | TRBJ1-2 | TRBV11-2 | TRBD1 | TGTGCCAGCAGCCCGATATCTCAGGGGGCAGGCTTCTATGGCTACACCTTC | CASSPISQGAGFYGYTF
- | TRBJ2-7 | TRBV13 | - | TGTGCCAGCAGTCGACAGTACCCCTACGAGCAGTACTTC | CASSRQYPYEQYF
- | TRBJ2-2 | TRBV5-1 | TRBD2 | TGCGCCAGCAGCCCCTCGACTAGCGGGACCACCGGGGAGCTGTTTTTT | CASSPSTSGTTGELFF
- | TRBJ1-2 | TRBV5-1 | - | TGCGCCAGCAGCTTGAGGTCGGCAGAGGGAGGCTACACCTTC | CASSLRSAEGGYTF
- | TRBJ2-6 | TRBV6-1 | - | TGTGCCACCACGGCCGGGGGCTCTGGGGCCAACGTCCTGACTTTC | CATTAGGSGANVLTF
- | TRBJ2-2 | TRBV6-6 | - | TGTGCCAGCAGTTACTCTGTCTTAGCGAACACCGGGGAGCTGTTTTTT | CASSYSVLANTGELFF
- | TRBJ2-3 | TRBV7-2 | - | TGTGCCAGCAGCTCCCGCAGGGCAGATACGCAGTATTTT | CASSSRRADTQYF
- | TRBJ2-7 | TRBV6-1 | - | TGTGCCTCGAGGGGGGCAGGGAGGGACGAGCAGTACTTC | CASRGAGRDEQYF
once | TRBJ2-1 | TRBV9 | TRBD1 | TGTGCCAGCAGCGTAGAAGGCAGGGGGCGAGGGGGTGAGCAGTTCTTC | CASSVEGRGRGGEQFF
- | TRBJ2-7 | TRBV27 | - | TGTGCCAGCAGTTCCGGGTCCTACTACGAGCAGTACTTC | CASSSGSYYEQYF
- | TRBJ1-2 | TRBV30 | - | TGTGCCTGGAGTGTAAGGGGGGGTTCTGGCTACACCTTC | CAWSVRGGSGYTF
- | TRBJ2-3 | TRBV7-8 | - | TGTGCCAGCAGCGCGGAGATCACAGATACGCAGTATTTT | CASSAEITDTQYF
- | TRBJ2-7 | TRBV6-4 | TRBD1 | TGTGCCAACACGGGGACAGGGGAATCGTACGAGCAGTACTTC | CANTGTGESYEQYF
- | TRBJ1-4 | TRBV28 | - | TGTGCCAGCAGTCTCCGGGTAGGCGGTTTCGAAAAACTGTTTTTT | CASSLRVGGFEKLFF
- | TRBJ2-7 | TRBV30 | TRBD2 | TGTGCCTGGAACCGACAAGCGGGGTACGAGCAGTACTTC | CAWNRQAGYEQYF